This TCR beta chain was captured in a study of blood T cell repertoires in COVID-19. Study in general: PBMCs, B-cell-depleted T cells, or T cells were the source of the cDNA or gDNA that made up the material.

Profiled with immunoSEQ multiplex PCR; TCRdb holds only in-frame clones, not every one. Among about 180,000 clones listed, about 85% were seen once. This CDR3 region has 15 residues. Germline CDR1 is SEHNR and CDR2 is FQNEAQ (reference sequence). The V end was cut by 7 bases, the J end by 4 bases, with 17 bases between. This chain connects TRBV7-9 to TRBJ1-3; no definite D call. The clonotype comes from a woman of 80 years or more with acute or convalescent COVID-19. Sequencing input: peripheral blood. The CDR3 sequence: CASTAAAGSGNTIYF. The CDR3 DNA is TGTGCCAGCACAGCTGCTGCGGGTTCGGGAAACACCATATATTTT.